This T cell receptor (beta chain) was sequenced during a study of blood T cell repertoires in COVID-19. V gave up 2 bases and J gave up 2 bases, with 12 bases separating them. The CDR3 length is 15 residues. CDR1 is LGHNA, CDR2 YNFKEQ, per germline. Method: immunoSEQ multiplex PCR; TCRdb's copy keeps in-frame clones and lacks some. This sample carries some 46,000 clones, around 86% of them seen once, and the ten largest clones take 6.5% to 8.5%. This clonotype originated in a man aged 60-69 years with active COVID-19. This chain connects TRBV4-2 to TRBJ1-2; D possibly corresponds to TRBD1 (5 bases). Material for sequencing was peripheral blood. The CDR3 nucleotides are TGTGCCAGCAGCCAAAGGGTAGGGGCCAACTATGGCTACACCTTC. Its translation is CASSQRVGANYGYTF.